Below are 5 T cell receptor beta chains sequenced from a single sample in a study of cytomegalovirus exposure and HLA in healthy donors (dated by TCRdb to between 2016 and 2019). Libraries were made using the immunoSEQ multiplex PCR assay. The multiplex PCR relied on a mix of 60 forward primers for TCR Vbeta segments and 13 reverse primers for TCR Jbeta segments. TCRdb limited this immuneACCESS table to in-frame rearrangements with V and J called. A share of clones is missing; checked studies link under half to unresolved V genes, and the rest is unexplained. The sample records about 200,000 clones, 70% to 90% of which are singletons. The leading ten clones occupy 0.25% to 0.4% of the sample. The sample taken for sequencing was PBMCs. These receptors were collected from a woman aged 30 to 39 in good health and CMV-seronegative.

The chain carries TRBV6-5 and TRBJ2-7; 7 nucleotides agree with TRBD2. CDR3 length equals 16 residues. V trimming: 0 bases; J trimming: 4 bases; junction bases outside the gene matches: 9. Germline assignment: CDR1 MNHEY and CDR2 SVGAGI. CDR3 amino acids: CASSYSSGLKLYEQYF. DNA of the CDR3: TGTGCCAGCAGTTACTCATCGGGACTAAAACTTTACGAGCAGTACTTC.

In this sample, this clone turned up once. The chain uses TRBV7-9 and TRBJ1-1; TRBD1 is a possible D gene (5 bases). Trimming cost V 5 bases and J 11 bases, with 15 bases left between them. The CDR3 runs 12 residues. Germline loops: CDR1 SEHNR, CDR2 FQNEAQ (reference sequence). CDR3 in amino acids: CASSPPGLGAFF. In DNA, the CDR3 is TGTGCCAGCAGCCCCCCGGGACTGGGGGCTTTCTTT.

V and J are TRBV7-3 and TRBJ2-3; the D gene is possibly TRBD2 (5 bases). The CDR3 extends over 16 amino acids. V gave up 6 bases and J gave up 1 base, with 17 bases separating them. Germline V gives CDR1 SGHTA, CDR2 FQGTGA. The CDR3 DNA is TGTGCCAGCAGTCTAATGGCGGGTATTGGCACAGATACGCAGTATTTT. As protein: CASSLMAGIGTDTQYF.

The rearrangement joins TRBV7-3 to TRBJ2-7; possibly TRBD2 for D (6 bases). In germline, CDR1 is SGHTA, CDR2 FQGTGA. CDR3 length equals 15 residues. Trimming pared 5 bases from V and 2 bases from J, leaving 16 bases between. CDR3 DNA: TGTGCCAGCAGCCAGAGCGGAGGGGCCCCCTACGAGCAGTACTTC. This codes for CASSQSGGAPYEQYF.

On this clone itself: Additional DNA sequences in this sample encode the identical CDR3. In DNA, the CDR3 is TGTGCCAGCAGTTTGGGGCAGGGCAATCAGCCCCAGCATTTT. This encodes CASSLGQGNQPQHF. This rearrangement joins TRBV28 to TRBJ1-5; perhaps TRBD1 as D (5 bases). The CDR3 loop spans 14 amino acids. Germline V gene sequence: CDR1 MDHEN, CDR2 SYDVKM. Trimming took off 3 bases at V and 2 bases at J, with 8 bases between the two ends.